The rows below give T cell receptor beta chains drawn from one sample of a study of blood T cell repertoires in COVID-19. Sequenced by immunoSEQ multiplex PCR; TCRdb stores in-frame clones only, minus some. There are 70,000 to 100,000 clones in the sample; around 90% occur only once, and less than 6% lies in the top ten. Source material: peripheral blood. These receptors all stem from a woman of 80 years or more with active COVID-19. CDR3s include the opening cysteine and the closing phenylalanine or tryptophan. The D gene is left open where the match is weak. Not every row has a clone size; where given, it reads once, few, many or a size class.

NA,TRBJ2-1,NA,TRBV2,CASRGNQPYNEQFF,TGTGCCAGCCGGGGGAACCAGCCCTACAATGAGCAGTTCTTC
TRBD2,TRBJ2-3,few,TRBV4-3,CASSLIPSGISTDTQYF,TGCGCCAGCAGCCTTATACCTAGCGGAATCAGCACAGATACGCAGTATTTT
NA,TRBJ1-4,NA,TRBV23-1,CASSQSPPWLSTNEKLFF,TGCGCCAGCAGTCAATCCCCCCCGTGGCTTTCAACTAATGAAAAACTGTTTTTT
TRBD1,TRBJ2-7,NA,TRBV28,CASFTGQGNYEQYF,TGTGCCAGTTTTACGGGACAGGGGAACTACGAGCAGTACTTC
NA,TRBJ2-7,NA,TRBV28,CASRAGTKNHEQYF,TGTGCCAGCAGGGCCGGGACAAAGAACCACGAGCAGTACTTC
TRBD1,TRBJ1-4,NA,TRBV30,CAWSPGTGGWEKLFF,TGTGCCTGGAGCCCAGGGACAGGGGGCTGGGAAAAACTGTTTTTT
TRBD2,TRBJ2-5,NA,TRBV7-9,CASSYTGLAGRAETQYF,TGTGCCAGCAGCTATACGGGACTAGCGGGAAGGGCAGAGACCCAGTACTTC
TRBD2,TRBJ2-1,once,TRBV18,CASSRTSGPEQFF,TGTGCCAGCTCCCGGACTAGCGGACCTGAGCAGTTCTTC
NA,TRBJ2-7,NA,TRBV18,CASSPTRGYEQYF,TGTGCCAGCTCACCGACTCGGGGCTACGAGCAGTACTTC
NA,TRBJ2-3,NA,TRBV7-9,CASSLAFSGTQYF,TGTGCCAGCAGCTTAGCCTTCTCGGGTACGCAGTATTTT
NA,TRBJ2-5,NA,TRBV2,CASSLRFQETQYF,TGTGCCAGCAGCCTCAGGTTTCAAGAGACCCAGTACTTC
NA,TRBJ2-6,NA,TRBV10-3,CAISEGGGPGANVLTF,TGTGCCATCAGTGAGGGTGGGGGCCCGGGGGCCAACGTCCTGACTTTC
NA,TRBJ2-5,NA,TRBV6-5,CASSQNGLGAETQYF,TGTGCCAGCAGCCAAAACGGCTTGGGGGCTGAGACCCAGTACTTC
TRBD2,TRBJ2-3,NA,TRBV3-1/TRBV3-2,CASSQVTSGSHTQYF,TGTGCCAGCAGCCAAGTGACTAGCGGGAGCCATACGCAGTATTTT
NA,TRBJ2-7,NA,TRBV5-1,CASNPTSTSYEQYF,TGCGCCAGCAACCCGACTTCCACCTCCTACGAGCAGTACTTC
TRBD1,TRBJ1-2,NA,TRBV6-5,CATTGVGNYGYTF,TGTGCCACGACAGGGGTCGGAAACTATGGCTACACCTTC